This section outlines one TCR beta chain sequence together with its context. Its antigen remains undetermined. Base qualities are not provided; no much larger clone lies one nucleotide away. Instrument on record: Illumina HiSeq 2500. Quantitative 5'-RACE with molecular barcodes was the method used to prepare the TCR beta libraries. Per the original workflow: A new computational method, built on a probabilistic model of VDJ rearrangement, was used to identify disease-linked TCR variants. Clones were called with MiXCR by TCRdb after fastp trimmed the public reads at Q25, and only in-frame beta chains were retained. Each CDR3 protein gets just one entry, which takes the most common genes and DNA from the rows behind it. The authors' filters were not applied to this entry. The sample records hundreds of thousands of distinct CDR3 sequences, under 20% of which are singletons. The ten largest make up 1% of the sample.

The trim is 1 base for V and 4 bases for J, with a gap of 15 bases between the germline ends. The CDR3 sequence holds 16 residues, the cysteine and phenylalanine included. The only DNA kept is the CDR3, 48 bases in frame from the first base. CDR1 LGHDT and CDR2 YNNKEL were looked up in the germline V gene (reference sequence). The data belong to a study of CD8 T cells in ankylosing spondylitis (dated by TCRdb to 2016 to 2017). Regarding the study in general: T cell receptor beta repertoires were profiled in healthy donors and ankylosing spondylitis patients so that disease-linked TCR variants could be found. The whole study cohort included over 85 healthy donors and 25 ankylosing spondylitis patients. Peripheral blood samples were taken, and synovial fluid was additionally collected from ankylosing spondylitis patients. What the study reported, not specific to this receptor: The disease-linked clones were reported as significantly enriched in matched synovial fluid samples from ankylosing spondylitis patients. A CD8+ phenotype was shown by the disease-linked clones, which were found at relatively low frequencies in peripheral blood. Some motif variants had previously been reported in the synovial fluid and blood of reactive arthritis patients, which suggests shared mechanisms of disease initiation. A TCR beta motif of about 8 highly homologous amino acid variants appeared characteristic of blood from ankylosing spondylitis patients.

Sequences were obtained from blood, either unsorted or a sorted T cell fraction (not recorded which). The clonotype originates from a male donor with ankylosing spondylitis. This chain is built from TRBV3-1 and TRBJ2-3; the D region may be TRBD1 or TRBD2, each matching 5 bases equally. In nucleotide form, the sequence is TGTGCCAGCAGCCAAGGGTCAGGGACGAATTCAGATACGCAGTATTTT. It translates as CASSQGSGTNSDTQYF.